This T cell receptor (beta chain) was identified in a study of OX40 agonist ivuxolimab in advanced cancers. Generated by immunoSEQ multiplex PCR, the TCRdb table keeps only in-frame clones and is missing some. The sample lists 50,000 to 70,000 clones; around 78% were seen once. The CDR3 consists of 16 residues. V shed 5 bases and J shed 6 bases, with 19 bases lying between them. Germline CDR1 SNHLY, CDR2 FYNNEI. The sample in question was CD4+ or CD8+ T cells sorted from blood, obtained in a trial of the OX40 agonist ivuxolimab. The chain joins TRBV2 to TRBJ2-2; D possibly corresponds to TRBD1 (6 bases). This receptor was identified in an adult with an advanced solid tumor such as melanoma, head and neck, liver or kidney cancer. This CDR3 reads CASSRGRGGNAGELFF. Written as DNA, the CDR3 is TGTGCCAGCAGTAGGGGGAGAGGGGGAAATGCCGGGGAGCTGTTTTTT.